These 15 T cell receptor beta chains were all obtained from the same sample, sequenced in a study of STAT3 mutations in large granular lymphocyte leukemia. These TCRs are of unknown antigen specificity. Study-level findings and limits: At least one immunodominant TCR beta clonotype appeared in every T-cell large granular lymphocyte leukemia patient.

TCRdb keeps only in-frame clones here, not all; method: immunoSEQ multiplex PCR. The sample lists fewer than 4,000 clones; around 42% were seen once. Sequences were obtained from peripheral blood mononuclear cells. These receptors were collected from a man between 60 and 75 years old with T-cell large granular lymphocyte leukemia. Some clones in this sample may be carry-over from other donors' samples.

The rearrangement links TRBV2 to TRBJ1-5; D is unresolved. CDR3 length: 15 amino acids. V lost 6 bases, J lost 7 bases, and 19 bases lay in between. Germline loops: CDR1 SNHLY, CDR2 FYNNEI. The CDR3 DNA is TGTGCCAGCAGCTTGGAGGACCAGGCATGGCAGCCCCAGCATTTT. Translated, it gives CASSLEDQAWQPQHF.

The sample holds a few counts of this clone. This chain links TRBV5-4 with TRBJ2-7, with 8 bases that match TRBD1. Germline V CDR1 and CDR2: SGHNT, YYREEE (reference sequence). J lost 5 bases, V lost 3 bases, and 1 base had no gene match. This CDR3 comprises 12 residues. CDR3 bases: TGTGCCAGCAGCTCACAGGGGGACGAGCAGTACTTC. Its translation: CASSSQGDEQYF.

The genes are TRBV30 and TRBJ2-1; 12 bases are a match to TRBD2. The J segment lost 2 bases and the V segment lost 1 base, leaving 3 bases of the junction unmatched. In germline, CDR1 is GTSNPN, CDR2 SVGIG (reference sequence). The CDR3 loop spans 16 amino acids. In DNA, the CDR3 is TGTGCCTGGAGTGGGCTAGCGGGGGGGCCCTACAATGAGCAGTTCTTC. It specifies CAWSGLAGGPYNEQFF.

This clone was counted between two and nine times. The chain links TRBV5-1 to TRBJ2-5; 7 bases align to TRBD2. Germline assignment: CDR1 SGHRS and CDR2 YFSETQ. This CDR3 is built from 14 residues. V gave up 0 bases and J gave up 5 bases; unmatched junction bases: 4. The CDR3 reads CASSLGRETETQYF. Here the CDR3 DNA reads TGCGCCAGCAGCTTGGGGCGGGAGACGGAGACCCAGTACTTC.

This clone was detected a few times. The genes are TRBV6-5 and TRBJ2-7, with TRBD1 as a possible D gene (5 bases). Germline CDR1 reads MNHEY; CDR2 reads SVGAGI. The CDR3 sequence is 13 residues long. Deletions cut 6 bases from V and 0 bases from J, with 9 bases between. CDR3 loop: CASSQGFSYEQYF. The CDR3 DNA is TGTGCCAGCAGCCAGGGATTCTCCTACGAGCAGTACTTC.

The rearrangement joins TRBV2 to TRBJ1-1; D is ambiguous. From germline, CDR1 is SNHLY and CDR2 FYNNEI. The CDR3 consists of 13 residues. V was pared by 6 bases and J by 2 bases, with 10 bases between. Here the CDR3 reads CASRVADNTEAFF. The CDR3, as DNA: TGTGCCAGCAGGGTGGCGGACAACACTGAAGCTTTCTTT.

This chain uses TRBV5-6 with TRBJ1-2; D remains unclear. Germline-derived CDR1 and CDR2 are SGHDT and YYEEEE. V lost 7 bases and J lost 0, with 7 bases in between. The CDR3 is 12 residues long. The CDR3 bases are TGTGCCAGCCACAGCACTAACTATGGCTACACCTTC. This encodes CASHSTNYGYTF.

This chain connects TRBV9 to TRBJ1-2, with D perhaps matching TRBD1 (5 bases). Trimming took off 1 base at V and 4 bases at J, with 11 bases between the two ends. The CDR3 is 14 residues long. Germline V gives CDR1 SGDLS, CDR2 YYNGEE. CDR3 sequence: CASSVLGGGYGYTF. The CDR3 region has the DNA TGTGCCAGCAGCGTATTGGGGGGAGGCTATGGCTACACCTTC.

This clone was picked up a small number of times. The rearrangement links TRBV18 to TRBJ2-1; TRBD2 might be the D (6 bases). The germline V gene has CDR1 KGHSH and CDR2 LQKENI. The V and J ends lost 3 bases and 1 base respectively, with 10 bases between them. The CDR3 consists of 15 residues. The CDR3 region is CASSPNGLSYNEQFF. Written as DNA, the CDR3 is TGTGCCAGCTCACCCAATGGACTATCCTACAATGAGCAGTTCTTC. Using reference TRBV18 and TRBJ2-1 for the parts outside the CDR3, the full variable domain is NAGVMQNPRHLVRRRGQEARLRCSPMKGHSHVYWYRQLPEEGLKFMVYLQKENIIDESGMPKERFSAEFPKEGPSILRIQQVVRGDSAAYFCASSPNGLSYNEQFFGPGTRLTVL.

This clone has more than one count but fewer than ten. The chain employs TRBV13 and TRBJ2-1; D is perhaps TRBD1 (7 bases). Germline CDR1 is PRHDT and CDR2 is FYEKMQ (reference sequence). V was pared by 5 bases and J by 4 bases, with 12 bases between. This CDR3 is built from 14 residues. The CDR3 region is CASSRRGQYNEQFF. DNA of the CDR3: TGTGCCAGCAGCCGGCGGGGACAGTACAATGAGCAGTTCTTC.

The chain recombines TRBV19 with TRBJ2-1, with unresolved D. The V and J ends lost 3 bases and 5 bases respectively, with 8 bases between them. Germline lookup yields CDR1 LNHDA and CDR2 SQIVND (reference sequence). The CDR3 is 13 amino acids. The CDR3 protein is CASSILKDNEQFF. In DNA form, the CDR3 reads TGTGCCAGTAGTATTTTGAAGGACAATGAGCAGTTCTTC.

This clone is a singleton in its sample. The CDR3 DNA reads as TGTGCCTTCCTAGCGGTAAAAAACATTCAGTACTTC. Translating gives CAFLAVKNIQYF. The chain couples TRBV30 to TRBJ2-4; 7 nucleotides match TRBD2. Germline values: CDR1 GTSNPN, CDR2 SVGIG (reference sequence). V trimming: 7 bases; J trimming: 4 bases; junction bases outside the gene matches: 4. The CDR3 consists of 12 residues.

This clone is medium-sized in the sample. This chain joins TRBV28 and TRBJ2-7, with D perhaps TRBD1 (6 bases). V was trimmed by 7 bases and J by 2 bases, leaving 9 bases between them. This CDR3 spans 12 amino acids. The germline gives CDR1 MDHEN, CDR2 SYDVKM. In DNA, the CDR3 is TGTGCCAGCAATACAGGGACCTACGAGCAGTACGTC. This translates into CASNTGTYEQYV.

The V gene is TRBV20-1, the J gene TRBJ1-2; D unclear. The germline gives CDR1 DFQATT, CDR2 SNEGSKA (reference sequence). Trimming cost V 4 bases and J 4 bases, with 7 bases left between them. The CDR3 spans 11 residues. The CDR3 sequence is CSAIESYGYTF. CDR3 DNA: TGCAGTGCTATAGAGTCCTATGGCTACACCTTC.

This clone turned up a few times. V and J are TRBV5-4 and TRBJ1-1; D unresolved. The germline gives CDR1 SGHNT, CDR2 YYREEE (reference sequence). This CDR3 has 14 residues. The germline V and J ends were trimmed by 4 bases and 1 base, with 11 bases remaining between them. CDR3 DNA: TGTGCCAGCAGCGACCGGGGAGAGAACACTGAAGCTTTCTTT. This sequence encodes CASSDRGENTEAFF.